This is a list of T cell receptor beta chains from one sample in a study of control samples from healthy donors and cancer patients. TCRdb's copy holds only in-frame clones and misses some; the assay was immunoSEQ multiplex PCR. Of some 96,000 clones listed, roughly 87% are singletons. The specimen was blood. The source of these receptors is a woman between 50 and 59 years old in good health. The CDR3 runs from the conserved cysteine through the conserved F or W. A D gene is named only where the DNA matches it firmly. Only part of the rows carry a size: once, few, many, or a class if the clone is expanded.

D gene,J gene,V gene,clone size,CDR3 protein,CDR3 DNA
TRBD1,TRBJ1-4,TRBV7-8,once,CASRATGTMGEKLFF,TGTGCCAGCCGCGCGACAGGGACGATGGGTGAAAAACTGTTTTTT
-,TRBJ1-1,TRBV18,-,CASSPQGTEAFF,TGTGCCAGCTCACCACAGGGGACTGAAGCTTTCTTT
-,TRBJ1-2,TRBV6-5,-,CASSEGKANYGYTF,TGTGCCAGCAGCGAGGGAAAGGCTAACTATGGCTACACCTTC
TRBD2,TRBJ2-5,TRBV18,-,CASSLTSGQETQYF,TGTGCCAGCTCTCTGACTAGCGGCCAAGAGACCCAGTACTTC
-,TRBJ2-1,TRBV19,-,CASLNRGSDEQFF,TGTGCCAGTCTGAACCGGGGGAGTGATGAGCAGTTCTTC
-,TRBJ1-1,TRBV6-5,-,CASSKPRGGTEAFF,TGTGCCAGCAGCAAGCCCCGTGGGGGAACTGAAGCTTTCTTT
-,TRBJ2-5,TRBV7-2,-,CASSRSAGQETQYF,TGTGCCAGCAGTCGGTCAGCGGGCCAAGAGACCCAGTACTTC
-,TRBJ2-7,TRBV5-6,-,CASSSLRGGDYEQYF,TGTGCCAGCAGTTCCCTCAGGGGAGGCGATTACGAGCAGTACTTC
TRBD1,TRBJ1-1,TRBV7-3,-,CASSPGQVWDTEAFF,TGTGCCAGCAGCCCCGGACAGGTTTGGGACACTGAAGCTTTCTTT
-,TRBJ2-4,TRBV6-6,-,CATTHLGKTKNIQYF,TGTGCCACCACCCACCTTGGGAAGACCAAAAACATTCAGTACTTC
-,TRBJ1-2,TRBV5-1,-,CASSLSEANYGYTF,TGCGCCAGCAGCTTGAGTGAAGCTAACTATGGCTACACCTTC
-,TRBJ1-1,TRBV11-2,-,CASRQGNTEAFF,TGTGCCAGTCGCCAGGGGAACACTGAAGCTTTCTTT
-,TRBJ1-2,TRBV5-1,once,CASSLGTANYGYTF,TGCGCCAGCAGCTTGGGGACAGCTAACTATGGCTACACCTTC
-,TRBJ2-3,TRBV2,-,CASSPQGQTINTDTQYF,TGTGCCAGCAGTCCTCAAGGACAGACGATCAACACAGATACGCAGTATTTT
-,TRBJ2-1,TRBV2,-,CASSEAGALTISSYNEQFF,TGTGCCAGCAGTGAAGCGGGGGCCCTGACTATAAGCTCCTACAATGAGCAGTTCTTC
TRBD2,TRBJ2-1,TRBV7-3,once,CASTVAGGPGNEQFF,TGTGCCAGCACCGTAGCGGGAGGGCCGGGGAATGAGCAGTTCTTC
-,TRBJ1-1,TRBV29-1,-,CSGRGGEVNTEAFF,TGCAGCGGGCGAGGCGGGGAGGTGAACACTGAAGCTTTCTTT
-,TRBJ1-2,TRBV11-2,-,CASSLGPGAVRGYTF,TGTGCCAGCAGCTTAGGTCCAGGGGCGGTAAGGGGCTACACCTTC
-,TRBJ2-1,TRBV25-1,-,CASSGENAYNEQFF,TGTGCCAGCAGTGGGGAAAATGCCTACAATGAGCAGTTCTTC
TRBD2,TRBJ2-2,TRBV2,-,CASAELAGTGELFF,TGTGCCAGCGCAGAACTAGCGGGCACCGGGGAGCTGTTTTTT
-,TRBJ1-2,TRBV5-6,-,CASSLGQRGYGYTF,TGTGCCAGCAGCTTGGGACAGAGGGGGTATGGCTACACCTTC
TRBD2,TRBJ2-3,TRBV7-3,-,CASSLAGGYTDTQYF,TGTGCCAGCAGCTTAGCGGGAGGTTACACAGATACGCAGTATTTT
-,TRBJ2-1,TRBV12-3/TRBV12-4,-,CASSRTFNEQFF,TGTGCCAGCAGTCGGACTTTCAATGAGCAGTTCTTC
-,TRBJ2-5,TRBV28,once,CASSSPSAQETQYF,TGTGCCAGCAGTTCCCCGAGTGCCCAAGAGACCCAGTACTTC
TRBD2,TRBJ2-5,TRBV7-6,-,CASSPPLTSGFPYHQETQYF,TGTGCCAGCAGCCCCCCTTTGACTAGCGGATTTCCCTACCACCAAGAGACCCAGTACTTC
-,TRBJ1-3,TRBV7-6,-,CASSPYPDASSGNTIYF,TGTGCCAGCAGCCCCTACCCCGACGCGAGCTCTGGAAACACCATATATTTT
-,TRBJ1-2,TRBV18,-,CASSPLGTRNGGMERYGYTF,TGTGCCAGCTCACCACTAGGGACTCGGAACGGTGGCATGGAGCGCTATGGCTACACCTTC
-,TRBJ2-6,TRBV27,-,CASSFTGAGANVLTF,TGTGCCAGCAGTTTCACAGGCGCTGGGGCCAACGTCCTGACTTTC
-,TRBJ1-2,TRBV2,-,CASSPDYGYTF,TGTGCCAGCAGTCCGGACTATGGCTACACCTTC
-,TRBJ1-4,TRBV29-1,-,CSPSYFVSGGNEKLFF,TGCAGCCCATCATACTTCGTTTCGGGGGGTAATGAAAAACTGTTTTTT
-,TRBJ2-7,TRBV11-2,-,CASSLRGGYEQYF,TGTGCCAGCAGTTTGAGGGGAGGCTACGAGCAGTACTTC
-,TRBJ2-1,TRBV7-2,-,CASSLDVAGGYNEQFF,TGTGCCAGCAGCTTAGACGTGGCTGGGGGTTACAATGAGCAGTTCTTC
TRBD1,TRBJ2-3,TRBV6-5,-,CASGTGRLDTQYF,TGTGCCAGCGGGACAGGGCGTTTAGATACGCAGTATTTT
TRBD1,TRBJ1-1,TRBV6-2/TRBV6-3,-,CASSHRQGFNTEAFF,TGTGCCAGCAGTCACCGACAGGGATTTAACACTGAAGCTTTCTTT